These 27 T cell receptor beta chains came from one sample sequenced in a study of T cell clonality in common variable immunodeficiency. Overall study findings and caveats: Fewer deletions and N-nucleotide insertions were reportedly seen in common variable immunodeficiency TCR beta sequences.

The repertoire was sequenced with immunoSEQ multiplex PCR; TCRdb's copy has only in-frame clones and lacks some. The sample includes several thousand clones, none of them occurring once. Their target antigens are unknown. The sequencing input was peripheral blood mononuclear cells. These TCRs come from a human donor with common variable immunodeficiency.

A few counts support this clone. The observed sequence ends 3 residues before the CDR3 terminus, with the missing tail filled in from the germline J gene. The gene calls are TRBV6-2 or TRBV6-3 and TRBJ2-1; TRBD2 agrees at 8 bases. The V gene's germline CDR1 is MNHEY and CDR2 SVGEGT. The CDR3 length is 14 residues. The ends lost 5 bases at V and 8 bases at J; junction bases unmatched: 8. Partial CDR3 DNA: TGTGCCAGCAGTCAGAGAGGAGCGGGGGATGAG. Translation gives CASSQRGAGDE. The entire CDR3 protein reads CASSQRGAGDEQFF.

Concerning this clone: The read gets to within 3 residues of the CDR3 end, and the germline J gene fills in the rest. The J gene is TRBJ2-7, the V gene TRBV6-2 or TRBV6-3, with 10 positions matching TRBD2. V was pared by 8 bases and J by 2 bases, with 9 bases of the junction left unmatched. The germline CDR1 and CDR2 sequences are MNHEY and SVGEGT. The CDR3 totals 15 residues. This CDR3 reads CASRSGTSAPYEQYF. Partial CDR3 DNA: TGTGCCAGCCGGAGCGGGACTAGCGCACCCTACGAG.

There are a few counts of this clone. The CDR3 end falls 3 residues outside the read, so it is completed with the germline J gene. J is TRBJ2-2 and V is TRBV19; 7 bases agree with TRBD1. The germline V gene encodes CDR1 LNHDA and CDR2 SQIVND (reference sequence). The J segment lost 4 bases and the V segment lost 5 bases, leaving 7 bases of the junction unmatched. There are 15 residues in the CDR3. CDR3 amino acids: CASSAHRGATGELFF. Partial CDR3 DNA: TGTGCCAGTAGTGCCCACAGGGGAGCCACCGGGGAG.

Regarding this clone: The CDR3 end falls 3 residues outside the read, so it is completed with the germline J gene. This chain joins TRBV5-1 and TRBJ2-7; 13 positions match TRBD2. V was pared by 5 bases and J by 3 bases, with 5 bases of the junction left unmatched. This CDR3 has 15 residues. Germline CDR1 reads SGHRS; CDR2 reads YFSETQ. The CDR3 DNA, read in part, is TGCGCCAGCAGGGATGGACTAGCGGGGGTCTACGAG. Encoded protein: CASRDGLAGVYE. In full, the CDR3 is CASRDGLAGVYEQYF.

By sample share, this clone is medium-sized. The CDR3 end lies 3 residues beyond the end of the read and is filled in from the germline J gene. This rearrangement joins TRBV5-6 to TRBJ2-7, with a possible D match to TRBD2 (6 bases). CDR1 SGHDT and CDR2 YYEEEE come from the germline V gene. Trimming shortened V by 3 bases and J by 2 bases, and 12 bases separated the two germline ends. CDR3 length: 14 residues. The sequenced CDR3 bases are TGTGCCAGCAGCTGGGAGGCAGGGCCCTACGAG. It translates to CASSWEAGPYE. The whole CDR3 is CASSWEAGPYEQYF. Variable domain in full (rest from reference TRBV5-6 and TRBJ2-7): DAGVTQSPTHLIKTRGQQVTLRCSPKSGHDTVSWYQQALGQGPQFIFQYYEEEERQRGNFPDRFSGHQFPNYSSELNVNALLLGDSALYLCASSWEAGPYEQYFGPGTRLTVT.

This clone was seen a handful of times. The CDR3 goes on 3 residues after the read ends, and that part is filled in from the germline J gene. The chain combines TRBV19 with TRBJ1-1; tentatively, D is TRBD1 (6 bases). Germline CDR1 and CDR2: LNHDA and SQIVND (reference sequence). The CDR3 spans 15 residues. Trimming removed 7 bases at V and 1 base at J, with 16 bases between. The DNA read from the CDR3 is TGTGCCAGTACCAGAAGGGGGATAGGGAACACTGAA. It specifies CASTRRGIGNTE. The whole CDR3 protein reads CASTRRGIGNTEAFF.

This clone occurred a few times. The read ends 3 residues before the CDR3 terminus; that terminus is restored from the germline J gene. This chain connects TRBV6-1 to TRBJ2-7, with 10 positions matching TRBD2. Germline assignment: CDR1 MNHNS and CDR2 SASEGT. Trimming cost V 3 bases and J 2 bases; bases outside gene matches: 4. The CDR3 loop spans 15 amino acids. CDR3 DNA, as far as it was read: TGTGCCAGCAGTGAGGGACTAGCGTACCCCTACGAG. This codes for CASSEGLAYPYE. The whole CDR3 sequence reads CASSEGLAYPYEQYF.

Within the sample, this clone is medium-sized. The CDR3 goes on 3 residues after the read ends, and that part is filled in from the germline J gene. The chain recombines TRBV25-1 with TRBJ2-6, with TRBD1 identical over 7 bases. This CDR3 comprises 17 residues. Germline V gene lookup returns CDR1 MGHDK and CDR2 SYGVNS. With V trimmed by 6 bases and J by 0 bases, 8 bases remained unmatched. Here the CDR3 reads CASRLAGTDSGANVLTF. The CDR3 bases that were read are TGTGCCAGCAGGCTCGCCGGGACAGACTCTGGGGCCAACGTC. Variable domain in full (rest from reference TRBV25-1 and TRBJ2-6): EADIYQTPRYLVIGTGKKITLECSQTMGHDKMYWYQQDPGMELHLIHYSYGVNSTEKGDLSSESTVSRIRTEHFPLTLESARPSHTSQYLCASRLAGTDSGANVLTFGAGSRLTVL.

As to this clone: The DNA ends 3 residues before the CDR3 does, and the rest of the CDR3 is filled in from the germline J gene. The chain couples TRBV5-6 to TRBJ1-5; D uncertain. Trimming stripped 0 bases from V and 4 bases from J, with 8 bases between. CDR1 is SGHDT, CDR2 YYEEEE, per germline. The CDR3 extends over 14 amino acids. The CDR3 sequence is CASSLGSGNQPQHF. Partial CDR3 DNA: TGTGCCAGCAGCTTGGGTTCGGGGAATCAGCCC.

CDR3 in amino acids: CASRAGADSYEQYF. Partial CDR3 DNA: TGCGCCAGCAGGGCAGGGGCGGACTCCTACGAG. The rearrangement uses TRBV5-1 and TRBJ2-7, with D tentatively TRBD1 (6 bases). From the germline J gene comes the end of the CDR3, since the read stops 3 residues before it. Germline assignment: CDR1 SGHRS and CDR2 YFSETQ. CDR3 length equals 14 residues. Trimming removed 5 bases at V and 0 bases at J, with 12 bases between.

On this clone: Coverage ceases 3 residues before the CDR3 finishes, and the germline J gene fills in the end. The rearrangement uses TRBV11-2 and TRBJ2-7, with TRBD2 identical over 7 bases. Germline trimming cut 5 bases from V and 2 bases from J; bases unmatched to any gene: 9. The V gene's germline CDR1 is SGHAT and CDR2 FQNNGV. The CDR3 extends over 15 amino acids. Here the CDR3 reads CASSAWTRSPYEQYF. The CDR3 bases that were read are TGTGCCAGCAGCGCCTGGACTAGATCCCCCTACGAG.

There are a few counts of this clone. The CDR3 region is CSAILAGANEQYF. The DNA read from the CDR3 is TGCAGTGCTATTCTAGCGGGAGCCAACGAG. The gene calls are TRBV20-1 and TRBJ2-7, with TRBD2 identical over 10 bases. Read data end 3 residues before the CDR3 end; the end is taken from the germline J gene. Germline V gene lookup returns CDR1 DFQATT and CDR2 SNEGSKA (reference sequence). The CDR3 contains 13 residues. With V trimmed by 4 bases and J by 5 bases, 5 bases remained unmatched.

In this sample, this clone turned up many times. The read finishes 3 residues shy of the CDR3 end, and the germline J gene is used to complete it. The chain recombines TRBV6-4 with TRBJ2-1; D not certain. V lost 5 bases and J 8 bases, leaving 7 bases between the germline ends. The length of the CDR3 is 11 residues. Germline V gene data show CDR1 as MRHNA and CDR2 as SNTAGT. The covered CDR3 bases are TGTGCCAGCAGTATAAAGGATGAG. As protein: CASSIKDE. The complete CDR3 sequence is CASSIKDEQFF.

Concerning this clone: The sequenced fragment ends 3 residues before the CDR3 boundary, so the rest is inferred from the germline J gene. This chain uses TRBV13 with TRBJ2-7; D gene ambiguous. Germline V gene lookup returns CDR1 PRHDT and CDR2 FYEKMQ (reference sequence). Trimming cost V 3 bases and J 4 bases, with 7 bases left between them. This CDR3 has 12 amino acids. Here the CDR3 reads CASSFGSYEQYF. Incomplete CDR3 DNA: TGTGCCAGCAGCTTTGGCAGTTACGAG.

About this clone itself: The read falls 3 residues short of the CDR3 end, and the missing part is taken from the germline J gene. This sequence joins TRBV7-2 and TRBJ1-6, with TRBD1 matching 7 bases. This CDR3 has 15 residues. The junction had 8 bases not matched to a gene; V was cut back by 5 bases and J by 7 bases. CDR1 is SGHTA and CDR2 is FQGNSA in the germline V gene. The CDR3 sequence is CASSPPGQTNSPLHF. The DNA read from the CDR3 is TGTGCCAGCAGCCCGCCGGGACAGACCAATTCACCC.

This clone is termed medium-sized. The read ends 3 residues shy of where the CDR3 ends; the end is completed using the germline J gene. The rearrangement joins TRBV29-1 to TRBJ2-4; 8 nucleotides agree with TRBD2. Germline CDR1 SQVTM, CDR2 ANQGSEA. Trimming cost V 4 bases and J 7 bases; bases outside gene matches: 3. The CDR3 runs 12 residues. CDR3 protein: CSVGAGANIQYF. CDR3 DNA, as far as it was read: TGCAGCGTTGGAGCGGGAGCGAACATT.

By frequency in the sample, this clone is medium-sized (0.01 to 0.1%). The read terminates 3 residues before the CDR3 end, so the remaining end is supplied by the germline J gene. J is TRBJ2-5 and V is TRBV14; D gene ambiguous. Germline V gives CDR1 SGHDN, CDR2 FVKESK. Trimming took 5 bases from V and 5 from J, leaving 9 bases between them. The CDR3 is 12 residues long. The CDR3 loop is CASSVATETQYF. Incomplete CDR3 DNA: TGTGCCAGCAGCGTAGCTACGGAGACC.

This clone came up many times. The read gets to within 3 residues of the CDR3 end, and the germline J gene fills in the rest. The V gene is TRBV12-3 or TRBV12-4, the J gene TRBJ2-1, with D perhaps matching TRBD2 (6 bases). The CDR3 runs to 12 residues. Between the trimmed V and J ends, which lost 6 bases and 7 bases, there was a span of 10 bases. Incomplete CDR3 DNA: TGTGCCAGCAGACTTAGCGGAAATGAG. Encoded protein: CASRLSGNE. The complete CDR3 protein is CASRLSGNEQFF.

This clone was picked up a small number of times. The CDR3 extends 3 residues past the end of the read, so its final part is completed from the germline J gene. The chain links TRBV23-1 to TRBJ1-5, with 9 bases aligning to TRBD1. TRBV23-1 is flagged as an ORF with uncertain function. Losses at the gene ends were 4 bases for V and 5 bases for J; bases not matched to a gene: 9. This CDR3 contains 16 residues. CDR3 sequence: CASSPLRDRDHQPQHF. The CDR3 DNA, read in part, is TGCGCCAGCAGTCCCCTCCGGGACAGGGACCATCAGCCC.

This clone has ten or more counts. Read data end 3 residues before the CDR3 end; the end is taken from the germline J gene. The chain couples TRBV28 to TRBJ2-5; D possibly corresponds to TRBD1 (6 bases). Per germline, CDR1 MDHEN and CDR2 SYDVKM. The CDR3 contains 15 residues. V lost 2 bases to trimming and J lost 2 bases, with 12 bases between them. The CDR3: CASSLRRGTQETQYF. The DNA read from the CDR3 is TGTGCCAGCAGTTTACGAAGAGGGACACAAGAGACC.

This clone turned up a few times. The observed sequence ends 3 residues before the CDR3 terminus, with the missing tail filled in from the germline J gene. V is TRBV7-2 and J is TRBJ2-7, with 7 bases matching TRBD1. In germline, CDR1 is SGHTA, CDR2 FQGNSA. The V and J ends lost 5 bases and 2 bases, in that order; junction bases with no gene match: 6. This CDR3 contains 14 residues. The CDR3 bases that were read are TGTGCCAGCAGCGCCGACAGGGTTGCCTACGAG. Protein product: CASSADRVAYE. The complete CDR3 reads CASSADRVAYEQYF. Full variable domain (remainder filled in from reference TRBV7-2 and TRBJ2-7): GAGVSQSPSNKVTEKGKDVELRCDPISGHTALYWYRQSLGQGLEFLIYFQGNSAPDKSGLPSDRFSAERTGGSVSTLTIQRTQQEDSAVYLCASSADRVAYEQYFGPGTRLTVT.

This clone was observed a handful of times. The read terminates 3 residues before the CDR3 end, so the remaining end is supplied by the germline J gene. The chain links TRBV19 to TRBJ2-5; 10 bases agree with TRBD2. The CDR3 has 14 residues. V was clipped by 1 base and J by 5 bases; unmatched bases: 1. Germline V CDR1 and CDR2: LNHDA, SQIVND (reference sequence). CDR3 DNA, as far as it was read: TGTGCCAGTAGTATAGCTAGCGGGAGTGAGACC. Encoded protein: CASSIASGSET. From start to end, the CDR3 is CASSIASGSETQYF.

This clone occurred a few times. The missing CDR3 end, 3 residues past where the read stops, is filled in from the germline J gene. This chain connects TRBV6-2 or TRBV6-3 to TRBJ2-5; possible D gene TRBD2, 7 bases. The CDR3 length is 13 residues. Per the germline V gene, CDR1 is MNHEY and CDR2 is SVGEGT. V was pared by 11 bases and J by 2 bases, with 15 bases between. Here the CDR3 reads CAGTRGAQETQYF. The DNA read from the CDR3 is TGTGCCGGGACCCGGGGGGCACAAGAGACC.

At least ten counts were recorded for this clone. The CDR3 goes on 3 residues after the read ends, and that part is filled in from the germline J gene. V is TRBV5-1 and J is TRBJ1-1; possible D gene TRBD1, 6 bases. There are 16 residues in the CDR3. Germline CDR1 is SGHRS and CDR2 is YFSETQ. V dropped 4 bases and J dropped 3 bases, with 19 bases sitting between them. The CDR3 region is CASSPRVQGAHTEAFF. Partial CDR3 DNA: TGCGCCAGCAGCCCTAGGGTACAGGGTGCCCACACTGAA.

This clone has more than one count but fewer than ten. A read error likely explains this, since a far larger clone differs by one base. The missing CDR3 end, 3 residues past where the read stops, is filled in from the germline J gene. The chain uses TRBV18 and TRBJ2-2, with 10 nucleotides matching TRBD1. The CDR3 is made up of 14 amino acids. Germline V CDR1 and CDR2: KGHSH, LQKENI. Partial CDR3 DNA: TGTCCCAGCTCACCAAGTTTTCGGGACAGGGGG. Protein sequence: CPSSPSFRDRG. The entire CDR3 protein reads CPSSPSFRDRGLFF.

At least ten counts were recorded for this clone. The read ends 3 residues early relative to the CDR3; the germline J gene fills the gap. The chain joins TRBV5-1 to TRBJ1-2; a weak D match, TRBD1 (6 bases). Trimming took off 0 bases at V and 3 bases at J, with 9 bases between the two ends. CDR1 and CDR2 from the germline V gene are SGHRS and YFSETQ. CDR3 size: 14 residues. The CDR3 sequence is CASSLDRADYGYTF. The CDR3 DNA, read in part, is TGCGCCAGCAGCTTGGACAGGGCGGACTATGGC.

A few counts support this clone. The CDR3 DNA, read in part, is TGTGCCAGCTCACTACGACAGGGGGCAGGCACCGGGGAG. This codes for CASSLRQGAGTGE. The full CDR3 reads CASSLRQGAGTGELFF. The chain has TRBV18 and TRBJ2-2, with TRBD1 matching over 10 bases. Read data end 3 residues before the CDR3 end; the end is taken from the germline J gene. The J segment lost 4 bases and the V segment lost 4 bases, leaving 6 bases of the junction unmatched. The CDR3 extends over 16 amino acids. In germline, CDR1 is KGHSH, CDR2 LQKENI.